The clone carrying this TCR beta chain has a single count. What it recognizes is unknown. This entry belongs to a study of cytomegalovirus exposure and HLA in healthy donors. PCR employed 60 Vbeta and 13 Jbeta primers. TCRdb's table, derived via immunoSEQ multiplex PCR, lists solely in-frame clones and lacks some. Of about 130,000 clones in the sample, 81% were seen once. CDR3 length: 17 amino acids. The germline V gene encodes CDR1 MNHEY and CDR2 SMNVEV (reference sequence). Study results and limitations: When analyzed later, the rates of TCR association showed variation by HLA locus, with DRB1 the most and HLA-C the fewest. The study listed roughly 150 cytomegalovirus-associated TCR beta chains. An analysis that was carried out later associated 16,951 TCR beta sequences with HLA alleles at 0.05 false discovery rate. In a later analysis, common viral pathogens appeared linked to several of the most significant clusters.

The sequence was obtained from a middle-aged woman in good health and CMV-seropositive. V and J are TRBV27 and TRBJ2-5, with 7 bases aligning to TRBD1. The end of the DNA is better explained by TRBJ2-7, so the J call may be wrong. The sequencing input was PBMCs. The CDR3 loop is CASSFLRQGGFPYEQYF. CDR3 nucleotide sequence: TGTGCCAGCAGTTTTCTGCGACAGGGCGGCTTTCCCTACGAGCAGTACTTC.